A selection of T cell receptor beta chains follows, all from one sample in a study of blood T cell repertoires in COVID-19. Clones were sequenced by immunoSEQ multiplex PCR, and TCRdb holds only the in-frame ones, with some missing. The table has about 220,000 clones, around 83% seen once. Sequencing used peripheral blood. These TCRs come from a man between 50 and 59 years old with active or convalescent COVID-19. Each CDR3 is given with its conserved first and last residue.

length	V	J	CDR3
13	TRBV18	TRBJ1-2	CASSPLGPYGYTF
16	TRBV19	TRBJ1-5	CASSLSGGLKYQPQHF
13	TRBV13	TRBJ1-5	CASSGQGDQPQHF
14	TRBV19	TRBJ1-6	CASRGPINNSPLHF
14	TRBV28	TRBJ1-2	CASSTHGSYYGYTF
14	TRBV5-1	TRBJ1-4	CASSLEAGNEKLFF
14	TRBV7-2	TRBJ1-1	CASSPSPGNTEAFF
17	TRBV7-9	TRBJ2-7	CASSLRGGLAGTYEQYF
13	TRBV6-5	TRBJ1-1	CASSWGRSTEAFF
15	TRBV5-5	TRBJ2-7	CASSLALSGGYEQYF
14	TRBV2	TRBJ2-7	CASKDETGSYEQYF
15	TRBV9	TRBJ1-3	CASSVGGNSGNTIYF
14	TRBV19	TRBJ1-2	CASTGAQQDYGYTF
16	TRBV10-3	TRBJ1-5	CAISESLTGGNQPQHF
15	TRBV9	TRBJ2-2	CASTKWTGDTGELFF
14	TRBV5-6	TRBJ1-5	CASSLRRNNQPQHF
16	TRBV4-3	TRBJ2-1	CASSQRPGQGINEQFF
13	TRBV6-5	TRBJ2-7	CASRNQGSYEQYF
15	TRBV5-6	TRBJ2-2	CASSLLGQGYGELFF
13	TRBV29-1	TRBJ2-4	CSVFGQNKNIQYF
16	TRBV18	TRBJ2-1	CASSIQGLAGVNEQFF
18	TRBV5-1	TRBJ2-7	CASSSTILETGGIYEQYF
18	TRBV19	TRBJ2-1	CASSIDTPGVLYRDEQFF
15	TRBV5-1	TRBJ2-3	CANSGWQGATDTQYF
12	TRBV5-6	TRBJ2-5	CASSLTEGAQYF